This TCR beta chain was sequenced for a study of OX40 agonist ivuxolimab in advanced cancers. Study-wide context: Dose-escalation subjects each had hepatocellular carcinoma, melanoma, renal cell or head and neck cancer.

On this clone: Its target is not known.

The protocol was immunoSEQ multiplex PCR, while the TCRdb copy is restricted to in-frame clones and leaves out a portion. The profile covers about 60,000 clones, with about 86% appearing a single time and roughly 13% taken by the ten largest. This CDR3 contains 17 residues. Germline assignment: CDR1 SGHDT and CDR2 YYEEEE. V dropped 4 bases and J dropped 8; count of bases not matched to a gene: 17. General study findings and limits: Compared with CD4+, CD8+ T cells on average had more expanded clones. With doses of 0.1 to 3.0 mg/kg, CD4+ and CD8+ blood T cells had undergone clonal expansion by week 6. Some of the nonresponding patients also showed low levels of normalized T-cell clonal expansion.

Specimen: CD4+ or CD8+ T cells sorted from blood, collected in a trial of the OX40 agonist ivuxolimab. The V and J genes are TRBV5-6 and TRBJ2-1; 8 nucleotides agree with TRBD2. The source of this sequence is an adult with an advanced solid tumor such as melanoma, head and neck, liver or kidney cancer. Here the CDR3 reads CASSPGGATLLIDEQFF. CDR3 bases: TGTGCCAGCAGCCCCGGGGGGGCCACCTTACTTATCGATGAGCAGTTCTTC.